One sample yielded the 16 T cell receptor beta chains listed below, sequenced in a study of blood T cell repertoires in COVID-19. Generated by immunoSEQ multiplex PCR, the TCRdb table keeps only in-frame clones and is missing some. This table has roughly 250,000 clones, approximately 88% appearing once. The sample consisted of PBMCs or T cells enriched from blood (not recorded which). The receptors were gathered from a woman aged 35 to 49 who had been exposed to COVID-19.

This sequence joins TRBV30 and TRBJ1-2, with D perhaps TRBD1 (5 bases). Germline V gives CDR1 GTSNPN, CDR2 SVGIG (reference sequence). The V end lost 3 bases, the J end lost 9 bases, and 17 bases lay between the germline ends. The CDR3 loop spans 13 amino acids. CDR3 nucleotides: TGTGCCTGGAGCGAAGACAGCCTGGGTAGCTACACCTTC. Translation gives CAWSEDSLGSYTF.

The chain recombines TRBV4-1 with TRBJ2-7, with TRBD1 matching 9 bases. Unmatched junction bases numbered 7, after V lost 2 bases and J lost 5 bases. The CDR3 sequence is 15 residues long. CDR1 is MGHRA and CDR2 is YSYEKL in the germline V gene. The DNA for the CDR3 is TGCGCCAGCAGCCAACCCCGGGACAGGGTCCACGAGCAGTACTTC. Its protein is CASSQPRDRVHEQYF.

The chain combines TRBV7-9 with TRBJ2-4, with 8 bases lining up with TRBD1. The V gene end was trimmed by 3 bases and the J gene end by 3 bases; junction bases not matched to a gene: 7. The germline V gene has CDR1 SEHNR and CDR2 FQNEAQ (reference sequence). The CDR3 is 16 amino acids. DNA for the CDR3: TGTGCCAGCAGCTTCATCAACGGACAGGGCAAAAACATTCAGTACTTC. Translation: CASSFINGQGKNIQYF.

The chain uses TRBV4-3 and TRBJ1-2, with TRBD1 matching over 7 bases. This CDR3 comprises 14 residues. CDR1 is LGHNA and CDR2 is YSLEER in the germline V gene. Unmatched junction bases numbered 4, after V lost 3 bases and J lost 3 bases. CDR3 amino acids: CASSHLGTDYGYTF. The DNA of the CDR3 is TGCGCCAGCAGCCATCTCGGGACAGACTATGGCTACACCTTC.

CDR3: CASSPRLTGSGSYEQYF. DNA for the CDR3: TGCGCCAGCAGCCCACGCCTAACAGGGAGTGGCTCCTACGAGCAGTACTTC. The chain combines TRBV5-1 with TRBJ2-7; a possible D gene is TRBD1 (6 bases). The CDR3 loop spans 17 amino acids. CDR1 is SGHRS, CDR2 YFSETQ, per germline. V was shortened by 4 bases and J by 0 bases, with 20 bases between the two germline ends.

This rearrangement joins TRBV7-9 to TRBJ2-1, with D possibly matching TRBD2 (6 bases). The germline V gene has CDR1 SEHNR and CDR2 FQNEAQ (reference sequence). The CDR3 loop spans 15 amino acids. V lost 5 bases, J lost 4 bases, and 15 bases lay in between. DNA of the CDR3: TGTGCCAGCAGCCCAGCGGGCGGGCCTTACAATGAGCAGTTCTTC. This encodes CASSPAGGPYNEQFF.

This chain joins TRBV19 and TRBJ1-4, with TRBD1 identical over 9 bases. The CDR3 runs to 16 residues. Germline lookup yields CDR1 LNHDA and CDR2 SQIVND (reference sequence). Trimming cost V 2 bases and J 4 bases; bases outside gene matches: 5. The DNA for the CDR3 is TGTGCCAGTAGTATAACCACAGGGGGCCTTAATGAAAAACTGTTTTTT. Translated: CASSITTGGLNEKLFF.

The V and J genes are TRBV6-2 or TRBV6-3 and TRBJ2-2, with D perhaps TRBD2 (5 bases). Germline CDR1 is MNHEY and CDR2 is SVGEGT. This CDR3 has 16 amino acids. Trimming removed 2 bases from V and 1 base from J, with 11 bases in between. In DNA form, the CDR3 reads TGTGCCAGCAGTTACACGGGAATTATGAACACCGGGGAGCTGTTTTTT. Its translation is CASSYTGIMNTGELFF.

This rearrangement joins TRBV28 to TRBJ2-2; TRBD1 matches 9 bases. This CDR3 is 19 amino acids long. CDR1 and CDR2 (germline): MDHEN, SYDVKM. V was clipped by 2 bases and J by 6 bases; unmatched bases: 16. The CDR3 bases are TGTGCCAGCAGTTTAACCGGGACAGGGTTCCTCCCCCTCCCCGGGGAGCTGTTTTTT. The encoded protein is CASSLTGTGFLPLPGELFF.

The chain employs TRBV28 and TRBJ2-6; D is undetermined. CDR3 length: 16 amino acids. V was cut by 5 bases and J by 5 bases, with 16 bases left in between. Germline CDR1 reads MDHEN; CDR2 reads SYDVKM. CDR3 in amino acids: CASSEPQDSRANVLTF. In DNA form, the CDR3 reads TGTGCCAGCAGTGAACCCCAGGATTCTAGGGCCAACGTCCTGACTTTC.

In this sample, this clone turned up a few times. V usage is TRBV24-1 and J usage is TRBJ1-2; no clear D gene. Trimming shortened V by 4 bases and J by 5 bases, and 19 bases separated the two germline ends. The CDR3 is made up of 16 amino acids. CDR1 KGHDR and CDR2 SFDVKD come from the germline V gene. The CDR3 bases are TGTGCCACCAGTGACCCGCACGGAGGCAAAGGGTATGGCTACACCTTC. It yields the protein CATSDPHGGKGYGYTF.

The chain has TRBV7-9 and TRBJ1-3, with 8 bases identical to TRBD1. The J segment lost 0 bases and the V segment lost 5 bases, leaving 15 bases of the junction unmatched. This CDR3 has 19 residues. CDR1 is SEHNR, CDR2 FQNEAQ, per germline (reference sequence). The CDR3 loop reads CASSQGSGQVTHSGNTIYF. The DNA of the CDR3 is TGTGCCAGCAGCCAAGGATCGGGACAGGTGACTCACTCTGGAAACACCATATATTTT.

The V call is TRBV7-2, the J call TRBJ2-1; 7 bases are a match to TRBD2. Germline values: CDR1 SGHTA, CDR2 FQGNSA. This CDR3 has 15 residues. With V trimmed by 2 bases and J by 3 bases, 4 bases remained unmatched. The CDR3 loop is CASSLNSGDYNEQFF. For the CDR3, the DNA is TGTGCCAGCAGCTTAAACAGCGGGGACTACAATGAGCAGTTCTTC.

The chain couples TRBV2 to TRBJ2-5; TRBD1 might be the D (5 bases). The CDR3 has 13 residues. The germline CDR1 and CDR2 sequences are SNHLY and FYNNEI. Trimming pared 2 bases from V and 3 bases from J, leaving 7 bases between. The CDR3 sequence: CASSESGKETQYF. For the CDR3, the DNA is TGTGCCAGCAGTGAATCAGGGAAAGAGACCCAGTACTTC.

The V gene is TRBV7-9, the J gene TRBJ1-4, with 9 bases identical to TRBD1. The CDR3 extends over 14 amino acids. Germline V gene data show CDR1 as SEHNR and CDR2 as FQNEAQ (reference sequence). Unmatched junction bases numbered 6, after V lost 5 bases and J lost 8 bases. CDR3: CASSHRGQREKLFF. In nucleotides, the CDR3 is TGTGCCAGCAGCCACAGGGGGCAGCGGGAAAAACTGTTTTTT. Looking up the rest from reference TRBV7-9 and TRBJ1-4 gives the full variable domain: DTGVSQNPRHKITKRGQNVTFRCDPISEHNRLYWYRQTLGQGPEFLTYFQNEAQLEKSRLLSDRFSAERPKGSFSTLEIQRTEQGDSAMYLCASSHRGQREKLFFGSGTQLSVL.

This chain joins TRBV5-4 and TRBJ2-5; 9 nucleotides match TRBD1. Germline V gives CDR1 SGHNT, CDR2 YYREEE (reference sequence). The ends lost 3 bases at V and 4 bases at J; junction bases unmatched: 1. This CDR3 region has 13 residues. CDR3 nucleotide sequence: TGTGCCAGCAGCTGGGGACAGGGAGAGACCCAGTACTTC. Protein: CASSWGQGETQYF.